The present T cell receptor (beta chain) was sequenced within a study of cytomegalovirus exposure and HLA in healthy donors. The overall study: Out of 398 genotyped donors, 81% belonged to the Caucasian-associated ancestry cluster.

The germline V and J ends were trimmed by 6 bases and 0 bases, with 14 bases remaining between them. Germline V lookup: CDR1 MNHEY, CDR2 SMNVEV (reference sequence). CDR3 length: 16 residues. Turning to this clone: Its antigen is as yet unknown.

PCR was performed using 60 Vbeta and 13 Jbeta primers. Per the original data handling: In a later analysis, of some 80 million unique beta chains, approximately 10 million appeared in at least two donors. Using immunoSEQ multiplex PCR, the repertoire was profiled, and TCRdb retains in-frame clones only, with some absent. For V, J and clone size, that table is used; D and trimming come from the DNA. This table holds 130,000 or so clones, 76% found once. Study results and limitations: A classifier reportedly called cytomegalovirus status with high sensitivity and specificity. A link between a missense DCLRE1C variant and TCR beta V- and J-gene trimming emerged from a later analysis.

The material sequenced was PBMCs. This clonotype originated in a man between 40 and 49 years old in good health and CMV-seronegative. This chain connects TRBV27 to TRBJ2-2; TRBD2 is a possible D gene (6 bases). In nucleotides, the CDR3 is TGTGCCAGCAGCACTACCGGGACTCCGAACACCGGGGAGCTGTTTTTT. Protein product: CASSTTGTPNTGELFF.